This TCR beta chain was recorded in a study of blood T cell repertoires in COVID-19. Assay: immunoSEQ multiplex PCR; the TCRdb copy retains only in-frame clones and omits some. This sample carries some 250,000 clones, about 90% of them seen once, and the ten largest clones take 12%. Germline V lookup: CDR1 MNHNS, CDR2 SASEGT. This CDR3 contains 16 residues. The J segment lost 5 bases and the V segment lost 3 bases, leaving 8 bases of the junction unmatched. Source material: peripheral blood. The TCR sequence derives from a woman in her 30s with COVID-19, enrolled during active disease. This chain connects TRBV6-1 to TRBJ2-5; 11 bases fit TRBD2. The CDR3 region has the DNA TGTGCCAGCAGTGACAATAGCGGGGGGGCGGGTGAGACCCAGTACTTC. It specifies CASSDNSGGAGETQYF.